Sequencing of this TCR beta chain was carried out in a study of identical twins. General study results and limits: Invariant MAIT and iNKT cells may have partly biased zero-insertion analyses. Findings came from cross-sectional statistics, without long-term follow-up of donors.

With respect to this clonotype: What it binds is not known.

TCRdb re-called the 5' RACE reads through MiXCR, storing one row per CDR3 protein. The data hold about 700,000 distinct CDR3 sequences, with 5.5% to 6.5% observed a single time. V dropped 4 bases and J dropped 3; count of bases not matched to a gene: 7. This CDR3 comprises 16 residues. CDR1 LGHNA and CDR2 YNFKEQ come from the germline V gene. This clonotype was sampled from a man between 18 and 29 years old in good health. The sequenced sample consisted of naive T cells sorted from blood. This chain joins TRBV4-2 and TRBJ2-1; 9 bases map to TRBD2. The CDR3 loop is CASSRQTSGSYNEQFF. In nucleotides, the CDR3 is TGTGCCAGCAGCCGCCAGACTAGCGGAAGCTACAATGAGCAGTTCTTC.